One and the same sample provided the 10 T cell receptor beta chains below, sequenced in a study of beta chain features in type 1 diabetes. Study results and caveats: In all four CD4+ subsets, TCRB CDR3 length was significantly, moderately reduced in type 1 diabetes.

Their antigen targets remain unknown. Of the isolated RNA, all was reverse transcribed, and so the sequenced material was expressed TCRB transcripts. Clones were read by immunoSEQ multiplex PCR, and TCRdb kept only the in-frame ones, dropping some. The sample consists of over 600,000 clones, around 12% of them appearing once. The sequenced sample was naive CD4+ T cells from blood. The source of these receptors is a young man with type 1 diabetes.

This clone was seen a handful of times. For the CDR3, the DNA is TGTGCCAGTAGTTTCGACAGGGTTCGTCAGCCCCAGCATTTT. It specifies CASSFDRVRQPQHF. The chain carries TRBV19 and TRBJ1-5; 7 bases fit TRBD1. V lost 5 bases to trimming and J lost 6 bases; unmatched junction nucleotides: 7. Germline loops: CDR1 LNHDA, CDR2 SQIVND (reference sequence). CDR3 length: 14 amino acids. The variable domain in full, completed from reference TRBV19 and TRBJ1-5, reads DGGITQSPKYLFRKEGQNVTLSCEQNLNHDAMYWYRQDPGQGLRLIYYSQIVNDFQKGDIAEGYSVSREKKESFPLTVTSAQKNPTAFYLCASSFDRVRQPQHFGDGTRLSIL.

This clone was counted a few times. J is TRBJ1-2 and V is TRBV30; no reliable D call. The CDR3 consists of 12 residues. Trimming shortened V by 3 bases and J by 5 bases, and 10 bases separated the two germline ends. Germline V gives CDR1 GTSNPN, CDR2 SVGIG (reference sequence). The CDR3, as DNA: TGTGCCTGGAGGGAGGAGACTTATGGCTACACCTTC. Translated, it gives CAWREETYGYTF. Combining the CDR3 with reference TRBV30 and TRBJ1-2 gives the whole variable domain SQTIHQWPATLVQPVGSPLSLECTVEGTSNPNLYWYRQAAGRGLQLLFYSVGIGQISSEVPQNLSASRPQDRQFILSSKKLLLSDSGFYLCAWREETYGYTFGSGTRLTVV.

This clone was found a few times. This sequence joins TRBV5-1 and TRBJ2-7; 7 bases agree with TRBD1. The CDR3 consists of 16 residues. Germline-derived CDR1 and CDR2 are SGHRS and YFSETQ. Losses at the gene ends were 2 bases for V and 0 bases for J; bases not matched to a gene: 8. The CDR3 DNA sequence: TGCGCCAGCAGCTTCACTGCGACAGGGAGCTCCTACGAGCAGTACTTC. It specifies CASSFTATGSSYEQYF.

This clone was counted only a few times. CDR3: CASSLTLGGGYTF. In nucleotides, the CDR3 is TGTGCCAGCAGTCTAACATTAGGGGGCGGCTACACCTTC. The rearrangement links TRBV28 to TRBJ1-2; the match to TRBD1 covers 7 bases. The CDR3 is made up of 13 amino acids. V dropped 5 bases and J dropped 8; count of bases not matched to a gene: 8. The germline CDR1 and CDR2 sequences are MDHEN and SYDVKM.

This clone was found a few times. This rearrangement joins TRBV2 to TRBJ2-2; D uncertain. The V and J ends lost 7 bases and 3 bases respectively, with 3 bases between them. Germline CDR1 and CDR2: SNHLY and FYNNEI. The length of the CDR3 is 11 residues. This chain's CDR3 is CASTYTGELFF. The CDR3 DNA reads TGTGCCAGCACTTACACCGGGGAGCTGTTTTTT.

V usage is TRBV4-2 and J usage is TRBJ2-7; 9 bases align to TRBD2. Per the germline V gene, CDR1 is LGHNA and CDR2 is YNFKEQ. Germline trimming cut 1 base from V and 0 bases from J; bases unmatched to any gene: 7. This CDR3 has 17 amino acids. In DNA, the CDR3 is TGTGCCAGCAGCCAAGCGTTAGCGGGGGATATCTCCTACGAGCAGTACTTC. Amino acid sequence: CASSQALAGDISYEQYF.

This clone has a handful of counts. The chain employs TRBV7-2 and TRBJ2-2; tentatively, D is TRBD1 (6 bases). Germline V lookup: CDR1 SGHTA, CDR2 FQGNSA. This CDR3 is built from 17 residues. Trimming shortened V by 4 bases and J by 6 bases, and 21 bases separated the two germline ends. The chain's CDR3 is CASSSGWTAPGPGELFF. CDR3 DNA: TGTGCCAGCAGCTCGGGCTGGACAGCCCCCGGACCCGGGGAGCTGTTTTTT.

The chain employs TRBV11-3 and TRBJ1-5; D not resolved. V gave up 0 bases and J gave up 3 bases, with 3 bases separating them. The CDR3 sequence is 13 residues long. The germline V gene encodes CDR1 SGHNT and CDR2 YENEEA. Here the CDR3 reads CASSLESNQPQHF. The CDR3 bases are TGTGCCAGCAGCTTAGAGTCCAATCAGCCCCAGCATTTT.

This clone has only a few counts. The rearrangement joins TRBV27 to TRBJ2-7; the D call may be TRBD1 or TRBD2 (5 bases each). V was trimmed by 8 bases and J by 13 bases, leaving 15 bases between them. Germline V CDR1 and CDR2: MNHEY, SMNVEV (reference sequence). CDR3 size: 10 residues. As DNA, the CDR3 is TGTGCCAGCGGAAGGGACCGGGGATACTTC. Translating it yields CASGRDRGYF.

This clone has just a few counts. The CDR3 DNA follows: TGTGCCAGCAGCTTACGAGGGGAGCCTAATGAAAAACTGTTTTTT. Its translation: CASSLRGEPNEKLFF. The gene calls are TRBV7-9 and TRBJ1-4; a possible D gene is TRBD1 (5 bases). Germline values: CDR1 SEHNR, CDR2 FQNEAQ (reference sequence). Trimming took off 2 bases at V and 3 bases at J, with 10 bases between the two ends. The CDR3 totals 15 residues.